Below, 25 T cell receptor beta chains from the same sample are listed, as sequenced in a study of cytomegalovirus exposure and HLA in healthy donors. A multiplex PCR was run with 60 Vbeta primers and 13 Jbeta primers. Generated by immunoSEQ multiplex PCR, the TCRdb table keeps only in-frame clones and is missing some. The sample consists of under 150,000 clones, approximately 87% of them appearing once. The sequencing sample was made of PBMCs. The receptors here all came from a man in his forties in good health and CMV-seronegative.

The chain combines TRBV5-4 with TRBJ1-1; no firm D call. Germline values: CDR1 SGHNT, CDR2 YYREEE (reference sequence). The CDR3 is 14 amino acids. Trimming took 1 base from V and 1 from J, leaving 8 bases between them. CDR3 in amino acids: CASSLRQGNTEAFF. The CDR3 nucleotides read TGTGCCAGCAGCTTGAGACAAGGGAACACTGAAGCTTTCTTT.

This chain links TRBV7-9 with TRBJ1-4, with D uncertain. Germline V gene data show CDR1 as SEHNR and CDR2 as FQNEAQ (reference sequence). Trimming cost V 1 base and J 8 bases, with 11 bases left between them. The CDR3 covers 14 residues. CDR3 coding DNA: TGTGCCAGCAGCTTAGGAGTTGCCGAGGAAAAACTGTTTTTT. Translated: CASSLGVAEEKLFF.

Only a few counts were recorded for this clone. V gene TRBV28 combines with J gene TRBJ2-5; no definite D call. Trimming took 4 bases from V and 5 from J, leaving 8 bases between them. Germline V gives CDR1 MDHEN, CDR2 SYDVKM. The CDR3 sequence is 12 residues long. CDR3 in amino acids: CASSWATETQYF. The DNA for the CDR3 is TGTGCCAGCAGTTGGGCCACGGAGACCCAGTACTTC.

The chain employs TRBV5-1 and TRBJ1-2, with 9 nucleotides matching TRBD1. CDR1 SGHRS and CDR2 YFSETQ come from the germline V gene. There are 14 residues in the CDR3. J was trimmed by 6 bases and V by 4 bases; bases with no gene match: 7. The CDR3 DNA reads as TGCGCCAGCAGCGCGCGGACAGGGGTTGATGGCTACACCTTC. Translation: CASSARTGVDGYTF.

This chain connects TRBV9 to TRBJ2-6; the D gene is possibly TRBD1 (5 bases). The CDR3 has 15 residues. CDR1 and CDR2 from the germline V gene are SGDLS and YYNGEE. Trimming pared 2 bases from V and 2 bases from J, leaving 8 bases between. In DNA form, the CDR3 reads TGTGCCAGCAGCGTCCCAGGGACTGGGGCCAACGTCCTGACTTTC. Translating it yields CASSVPGTGANVLTF. Complete variable domain (other parts from reference TRBV9 and TRBJ2-6): DSGVTQTPKHLITATGQRVTLRCSPRSGDLSVYWYQQSLDQGLQFLIQYYNGEERAKGNILERFSAQQFPDLHSELNLSSLELGDSALYFCASSVPGTGANVLTFGAGSRLTVL.

This clone showed up just once. The chain couples TRBV6-1 to TRBJ2-1, with D perhaps matching TRBD2 (6 bases). CDR3 length: 18 residues. Trimming took 0 bases from V and 2 from J, leaving 17 bases between them. Germline-derived CDR1 and CDR2 are MNHNS and SASEGT. The CDR3 DNA sequence: TGTGCCAGCAGTGAAGCGGCCCTCGGGAGCAATCCCTACAATGAGCAGTTCTTC. Translated: CASSEAALGSNPYNEQFF.

This chain links TRBV6-4 with TRBJ2-3; 8 bases are shared with TRBD1. Losses at the gene ends were 6 bases for V and 10 bases for J; bases not matched to a gene: 15. The germline V gene encodes CDR1 MRHNA and CDR2 SNTAGT. This CDR3 is built from 15 residues. The CDR3 is CASSSGTGGLYAQYF. The CDR3 region has the DNA TGTGCCAGCAGCTCCGGGACAGGTGGACTATACGCGCAGTATTTT.

For the CDR3, the DNA is TGTGCCAGTAGTCACGGGACTAGCGGGATGGGGTACAATGAGCAGTTCTTC. It encodes CASSHGTSGMGYNEQFF. V usage is TRBV19 and J usage is TRBJ2-1; 13 bases are shared with TRBD2. CDR3 length: 17 residues. CDR1 is LNHDA, CDR2 SQIVND, per germline (reference sequence). J was trimmed by 4 bases and V by 5 bases; bases with no gene match: 8.

This clone was counted between two and nine times. The chain links TRBV5-1 to TRBJ2-6; D is unresolved. This CDR3 is 15 amino acids long. Germline V gene sequence: CDR1 SGHRS, CDR2 YFSETQ. Trimming cost V 0 bases and J 0 bases, with 4 bases left between them. The chain's CDR3 is CASSLEYSGANVLTF. CDR3 sequence (DNA): TGCGCCAGCAGCTTGGAATACTCTGGGGCCAACGTCCTGACTTTC.

CDR3 region: CASSVISGGAVGELFF. The CDR3 DNA reads as TGTGCCAGCAGCGTAATAAGCGGGGGGGCGGTCGGGGAGCTGTTTTTT. This chain connects TRBV9 to TRBJ2-2; 10 positions agree with TRBD2. Germline loops: CDR1 SGDLS, CDR2 YYNGEE. V shed 1 base, J shed 7 bases, and the junction held 7 bases outside the gene matches. CDR3 length: 16 residues.

This clone was recorded a few times. The rearrangement links TRBV5-1 to TRBJ2-5, with 7 nucleotides matching TRBD1. Germline V gene data show CDR1 as SGHRS and CDR2 as YFSETQ. Losses at the gene ends were 4 bases for V and 0 bases for J; bases not matched to a gene: 3. The CDR3 contains 14 residues. CDR3 coding DNA: TGCGCCAGCAGCAAAGGGGGCTACCAAGAGACCCAGTACTTC. Amino acids: CASSKGGYQETQYF.

DNA of the CDR3: TGCGCCAGCAGCCAATCGACAGGGGGGGACGAAAAACTGTTTTTT. This encodes CASSQSTGGDEKLFF. J is TRBJ1-4 and V is TRBV4-3, with TRBD1 matching over 9 bases. CDR3 size: 15 residues. Germline V gene data show CDR1 as LGHNA and CDR2 as YSLEER. With 2 bases clipped from V and 8 bases from J, the junction kept 6 bases outside the gene matches.

The chain is built from TRBV5-6 and TRBJ2-1; D might be TRBD2 (6 bases). Germline V gene lookup returns CDR1 SGHDT and CDR2 YYEEEE. This CDR3 contains 17 residues. The germline V and J ends were trimmed by 6 bases and 7 bases, with 26 bases remaining between them. Here the CDR3 DNA reads TGTGCCAGCACCAGGTTGTCTAGCGTCGAGGGTGGAAATGAGCAGTTCTTC. This translates into CASTRLSSVEGGNEQFF.

This chain connects TRBV7-2 to TRBJ1-2; TRBD1 matches 8 bases. CDR3 length equals 14 residues. J was trimmed by 5 bases and V by 2 bases; bases with no gene match: 4. Germline CDR1 and CDR2: SGHTA and FQGNSA. For the CDR3, the DNA is TGTGCCAGCAGCTTAATCACAGGGGGGTATGGCTACACCTTC. This encodes CASSLITGGYGYTF.

This chain uses TRBV5-1 with TRBJ2-5, with 7 positions matching TRBD2. Germline V gene lookup returns CDR1 SGHRS and CDR2 YFSETQ. This CDR3 spans 15 amino acids. V shed 0 bases and J 5 bases; nucleotides not matched to a gene: 7. The CDR3 coding sequence is TGCGCCAGCAGCTTGGACATAGGGAGGGAGGAGACCCAGTACTTC. Protein sequence: CASSLDIGREETQYF.

The rearrangement links TRBV30 to TRBJ1-1; D is undetermined. The CDR3 extends over 15 amino acids. V lost 1 base to trimming and J lost 0 bases, with 12 bases between them. CDR1 and CDR2 (germline): GTSNPN, SVGIG (reference sequence). CDR3: CAWSDLQRMNTEAFF. CDR3 bases: TGTGCCTGGAGTGACCTACAGAGAATGAACACTGAAGCTTTCTTT.

For the CDR3, the DNA is TGTGCCAGCAGTCACCGGACAGGGCCCCAAGAGACCCAGTACTTC. Its translation is CASSHRTGPQETQYF. This chain joins TRBV9 and TRBJ2-5; the match to TRBD1 covers 8 bases. Germline CDR1 SGDLS, CDR2 YYNGEE. This CDR3 region has 15 residues. After removal of 5 bases from V and 1 base from J, the junction contained 7 bases not matched to a gene.

This clone is a singleton in its sample. The chain recombines TRBV7-2 with TRBJ1-4; D is undetermined. CDR1 is SGHTA and CDR2 is FQGNSA in the germline V gene. The CDR3 loop spans 14 amino acids. Trimming took 9 bases from V and 2 from J, leaving 13 bases between them. CDR3 amino acids: CASSAMPTNEKLFF. The CDR3 nucleotides are TGTGCCAGTAGTGCCATGCCCACTAATGAAAAACTGTTTTTT. Combining the CDR3 with reference TRBV7-2 and TRBJ1-4 gives the whole variable domain GAGVSQSPSNKVTEKGKDVELRCDPISGHTALYWYRQSLGQGLEFLIYFQGNSAPDKSGLPSDRFSAERTGGSVSTLTIQRTQQEDSAVYLCASSAMPTNEKLFFGSGTQLSVL.

This chain uses TRBV5-1 with TRBJ2-3; D unresolved. CDR1 and CDR2 (germline): SGHRS, YFSETQ. Trimming pared 3 bases from V and 0 bases from J, leaving 14 bases between. The CDR3 totals 16 residues. The CDR3 spells CASSYLSGTSTDTQYF. In DNA form, the CDR3 reads TGCGCCAGCAGCTACCTCTCCGGTACTAGCACAGATACGCAGTATTTT.

V gene TRBV10-3 combines with J gene TRBJ2-7, with 9 bases that match TRBD1. Germline lookup yields CDR1 ENHRY and CDR2 SYGVKD. The V gene end was trimmed by 5 bases and the J gene end by 1 base; junction bases not matched to a gene: 9. This CDR3 has 16 amino acids. CDR3 sequence (DNA): TGTGCCATCAGTAGATTTGGGGGACAGGGATCCTACGAGCAGTACTTC. Its protein is CAISRFGGQGSYEQYF.

This clone was counted only a few times. The chain couples TRBV30 to TRBJ2-3; D is perhaps TRBD1 (6 bases). The CDR3 contains 12 residues. V shed 0 bases and J shed 7 bases, with 8 bases lying between them. CDR1 and CDR2 from the germline V gene are GTSNPN and SVGIG (reference sequence). The CDR3 loop is CAWSVGGNTQYF. The CDR3 DNA reads TGTGCCTGGAGTGTAGGGGGAAATACGCAGTATTTT.

V is TRBV7-6 and J is TRBJ1-4; 11 bases fit TRBD1. CDR3 length: 16 amino acids. After removal of 4 bases from V and 2 bases from J, the junction contained 3 bases not matched to a gene. Germline-derived CDR1 and CDR2 are SGHVS and FNYEAQ. CDR3 DNA: TGTGCCAGCAGCTGGGGACAGGGGGGGACTAATGAAAAACTGTTTTTT. This codes for CASSWGQGGTNEKLFF.

This clone was observed a single time. This chain joins TRBV19 and TRBJ1-1; D is uncertain. V lost 1 base, J lost 7 bases, and 10 bases lay in between. CDR3 length: 13 residues. Germline-derived CDR1 and CDR2 are LNHDA and SQIVND (reference sequence). In DNA form, the CDR3 reads TGTGCCAGTAGTATAGGGGCAGTGAATGAAGCTTTCTTT. Protein: CASSIGAVNEAFF.

The chain uses TRBV4-3 and TRBJ2-1, with TRBD2 matching over 9 bases. Germline CDR1 and CDR2: LGHNA and YSLEER. Trimming at V came to 0 bases and at J to 9 bases, leaving 12 bases not matched to a gene. The CDR3 is 17 residues long. CDR3 in amino acids: CASSQEERAGGLGEQFF. For the CDR3, the DNA is TGCGCCAGCAGCCAAGAAGAAAGAGCGGGGGGCCTCGGTGAGCAGTTCTTC.

Within the sample, this clone is medium-sized (0.01 to 0.1%). The chain is built from TRBV6-1 and TRBJ1-2; D is unresolved. This CDR3 has 14 amino acids. Germline V lookup: CDR1 MNHNS, CDR2 SASEGT. V lost 5 bases to trimming and J lost 8 bases, with 18 bases between them. CDR3 bases: TGTGCCAGCAGTTTTCTGCGACTAAGAGGGGGCTACACCTTC. It specifies CASSFLRLRGGYTF.